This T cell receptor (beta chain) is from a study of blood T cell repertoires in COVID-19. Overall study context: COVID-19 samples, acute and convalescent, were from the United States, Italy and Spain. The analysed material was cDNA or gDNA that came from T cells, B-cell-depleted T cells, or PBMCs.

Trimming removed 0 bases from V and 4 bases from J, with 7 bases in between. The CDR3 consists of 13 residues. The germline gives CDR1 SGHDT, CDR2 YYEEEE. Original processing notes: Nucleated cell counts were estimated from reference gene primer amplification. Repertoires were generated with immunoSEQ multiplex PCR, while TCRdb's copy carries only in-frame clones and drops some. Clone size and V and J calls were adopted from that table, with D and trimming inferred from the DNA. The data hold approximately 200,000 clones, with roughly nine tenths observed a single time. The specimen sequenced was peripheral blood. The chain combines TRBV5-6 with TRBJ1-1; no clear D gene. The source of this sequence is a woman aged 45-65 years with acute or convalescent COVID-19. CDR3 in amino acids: CASSLGAGTEAFF. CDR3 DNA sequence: TGTGCCAGCAGCTTGGGTGCGGGCACTGAAGCTTTCTTT.